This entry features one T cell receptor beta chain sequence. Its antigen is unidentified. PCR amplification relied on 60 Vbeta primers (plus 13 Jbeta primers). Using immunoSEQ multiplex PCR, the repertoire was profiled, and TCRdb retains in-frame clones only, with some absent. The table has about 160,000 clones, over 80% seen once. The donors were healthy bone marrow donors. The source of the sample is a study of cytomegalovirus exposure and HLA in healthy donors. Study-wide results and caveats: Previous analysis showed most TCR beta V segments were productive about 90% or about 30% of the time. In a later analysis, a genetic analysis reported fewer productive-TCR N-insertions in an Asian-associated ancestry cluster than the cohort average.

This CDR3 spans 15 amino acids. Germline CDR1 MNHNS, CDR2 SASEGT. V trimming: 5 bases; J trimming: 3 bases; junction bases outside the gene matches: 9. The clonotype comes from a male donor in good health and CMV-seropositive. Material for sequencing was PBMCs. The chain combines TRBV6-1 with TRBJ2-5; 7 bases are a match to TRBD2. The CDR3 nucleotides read TGTGCCAGCAGTCCCCAACCTGCGGGGGAAGAGACCCAGTACTTC. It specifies CASSPQPAGEETQYF.